The clone carrying this TCR beta chain was seen a handful of times. This sample was included in a study of T cells in localized non-small cell lung cancer. Clones were sequenced by immunoSEQ multiplex PCR, and TCRdb holds only the in-frame ones, with some missing. The repertoire consists of 1,700 or so clones, with 32% occurring once and the leading ten covering around 12%. The V gene's germline CDR1 is SGHNT and CDR2 YENEEA. This CDR3 contains 15 residues. J gave up 3 bases and V 4 bases, and 6 bases lay outside the gene matches. V and J are TRBV11-3 and TRBJ1-1, with 9 bases identical to TRBD1. This sequence was found in a female donor aged 60 or older with stage I squamous cell lung carcinoma. The sample consisted of lung tumor tissue, taken before any cancer treatment. CDR3 in amino acids: CASSSGQGFDTEAFF. The DNA for the CDR3 is TGTGCCAGCAGCTCGGGACAGGGATTTGACACTGAAGCTTTCTTT.